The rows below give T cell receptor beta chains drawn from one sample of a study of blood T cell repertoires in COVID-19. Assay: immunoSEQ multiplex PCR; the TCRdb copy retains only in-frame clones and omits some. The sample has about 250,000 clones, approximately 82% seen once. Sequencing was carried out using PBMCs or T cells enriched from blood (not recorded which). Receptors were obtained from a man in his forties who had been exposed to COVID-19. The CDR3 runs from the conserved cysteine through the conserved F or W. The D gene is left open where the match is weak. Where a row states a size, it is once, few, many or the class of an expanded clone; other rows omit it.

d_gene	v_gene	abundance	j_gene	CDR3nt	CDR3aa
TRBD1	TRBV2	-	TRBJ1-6	TGTGCCAGCAGGCAAGGGACAGGGCATAATCACTTT	CASRQGTGHNHF
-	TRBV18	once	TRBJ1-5	TGTGCCAGCTCACCAAGCACCAGGGATCAGCCCCAGCATTTT	CASSPSTRDQPQHF
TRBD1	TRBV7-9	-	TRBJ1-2	TGTGCCAGCAGCTTTTCGGGACAGGGAGTTGGCTACACCTTC	CASSFSGQGVGYTF
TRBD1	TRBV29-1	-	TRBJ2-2	TGCAGCGTGGGGACAGGGAACACCGGGGAGCTGTTTTTT	CSVGTGNTGELFF
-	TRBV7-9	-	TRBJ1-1	TGTGCCAGCCAGAACCAGAACACTGAAGCTTTCTTT	CASQNQNTEAFF
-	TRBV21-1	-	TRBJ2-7	TGTGCCAGCCATCCCCCCGTGGGAGCGGGAGTGTACCACGAGCAGTACTTC	CASHPPVGAGVYHEQYF
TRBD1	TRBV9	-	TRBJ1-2	TGTGCCAGCAGCGTAGGGACCGGGACAGGGTATGGCTACACCTTC	CASSVGTGTGYGYTF
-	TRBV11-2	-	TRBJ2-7	TGTGCCAGCAGCCCACTACGCTACGAGCAGTACTTC	CASSPLRYEQYF
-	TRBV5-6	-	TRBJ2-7	TGTGCCAGCAGCCCTACCGACGAGCAGGGGCGCGACGAGCAGTACTTC	CASSPTDEQGRDEQYF
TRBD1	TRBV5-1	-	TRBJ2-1	TGCGCCAGCAGCTTGGCCGGGACAGGGGGAACATACAATGAGCAGTTCTTC	CASSLAGTGGTYNEQFF
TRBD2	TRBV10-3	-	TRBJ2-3	TGTGCCATCAGCGAGGGACTAGCGGAAGACACAGATACGCAGTATTTT	CAISEGLAEDTDTQYF
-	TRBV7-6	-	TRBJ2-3	TGTGCCAGCACCTTCCGGGACATCACCACAGATACGCAGTATTTT	CASTFRDITTDTQYF
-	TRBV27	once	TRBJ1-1	TGTGCCAGCAATTTCGGGGGGCGTTGGACTGAAGCTTTCTTT	CASNFGGRWTEAFF
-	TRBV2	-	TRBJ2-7	TGTGCCAGCGGGCGTACAGGAATGGAGCAGTACTTC	CASGRTGMEQYF
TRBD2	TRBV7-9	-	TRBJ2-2	TGTGCCAGCAGCTCGGGACTAGCGGGCAACACCGGGGAGCTGTTTTTT	CASSSGLAGNTGELFF
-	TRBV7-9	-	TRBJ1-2	TGTGCCAGCAGCTTAGAGAGTGGCTACACCTTC	CASSLESGYTF
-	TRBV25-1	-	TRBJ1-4	TGTGCCAGCAGTGCCCCGGAAAAACTGTTTTTT	CASSAPEKLFF
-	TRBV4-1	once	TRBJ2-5	TGCGCCAGCAGCCAAGAGGTCGGGAACAGGGGAGGGACCCAGTACTTC	CASSQEVGNRGGTQYF
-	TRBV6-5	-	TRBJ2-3	TGTGCCAGTCGGCGGGATGCCACAGATACGCAGTATTTT	CASRRDATDTQYF
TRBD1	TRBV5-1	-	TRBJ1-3	TGCGCCAGCAGCTGGGGGACAGGAGGGGACACCATATATTTT	CASSWGTGGDTIYF
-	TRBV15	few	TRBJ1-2	TGTGCCACCAGCTCCGACATCTATGGCTACACCTTC	CATSSDIYGYTF
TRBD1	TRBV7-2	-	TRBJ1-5	TGTGCCAGCACCCTAGGGGGGACAGGGGGACAGCCCCAGCATTTT	CASTLGGTGGQPQHF
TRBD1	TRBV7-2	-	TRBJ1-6	TGTGCCAGCAGCTTACACTCTGGACAGGCCTCACCCCTCCACTTT	CASSLHSGQASPLHF
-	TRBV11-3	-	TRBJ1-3	TGTGCCAGCAGCCCGACCGACGGAGGCTCTGGAAACACCATATATTTT	CASSPTDGGSGNTIYF
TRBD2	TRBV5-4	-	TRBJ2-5	TGTGCCAGCCGGGGGGTGCTAGGCGAGACCCAGTACTTC	CASRGVLGETQYF
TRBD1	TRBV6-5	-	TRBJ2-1	TGTGCCAGCAGTCCCCGAGAGGGGGCGAGAAATGAGCAGTTCTTC	CASSPREGARNEQFF
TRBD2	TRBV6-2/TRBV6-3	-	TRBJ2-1	TGTGCCAGCAGTTACTCGGCGGGAGGGCCCAACAATGAGCAGTTCTTC	CASSYSAGGPNNEQFF
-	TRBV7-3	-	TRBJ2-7	TGTGCCAGCAGCCAATCTTCAGGTCGCGAGCAGTACTTC	CASSQSSGREQYF
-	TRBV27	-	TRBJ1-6	TGTGCCAGCAGTTTCTACAGCAATTCACCCCTCCACTTT	CASSFYSNSPLHF
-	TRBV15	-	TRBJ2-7	TGTGCCACCAGCAGCCTGAAGTGGGGGACATACTCATCCGAGCAGTACTTC	CATSSLKWGTYSSEQYF
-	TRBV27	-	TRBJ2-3	TGTGCCAGCAGTTTAGGCGGAAGCACAGATACGCAGTATTTT	CASSLGGSTDTQYF
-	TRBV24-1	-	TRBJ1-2	TGTGCCACCAGTGTCGGGACGCGGGGAGGCTACACCTTC	CATSVGTRGGYTF
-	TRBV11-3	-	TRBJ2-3	TGTGCCAGCAGCTCGACTAGTCCCCCCAGTACGCAGTATTTT	CASSSTSPPSTQYF
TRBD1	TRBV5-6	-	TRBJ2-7	TGTGCCAGCAGCAGGACAGGGTCATACGAGCAGTACTTC	CASSRTGSYEQYF
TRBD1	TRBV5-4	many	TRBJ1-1	TGTGCCAGCAGCAGCATAGGGGGCCCGAACACTGAAGCTTTCTTT	CASSSIGGPNTEAFF
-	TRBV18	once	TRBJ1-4	TGTGCCAGCTCACCAAGGGGCAACGATGAAAAACTGTTTTTT	CASSPRGNDEKLFF
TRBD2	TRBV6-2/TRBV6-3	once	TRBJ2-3	TGTGCCAGCAGTGTGGAAGCGGGGACTAGCACAGATACGCAGTATTTT	CASSVEAGTSTDTQYF
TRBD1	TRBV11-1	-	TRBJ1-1	TGTGCCAGCAGCTTGGGACAGGGGGTTGACACTGAAGCTTTCTTT	CASSLGQGVDTEAFF
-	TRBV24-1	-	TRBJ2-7	TGTGCCACCAGTGACCCCACGGGGGGCTCCCCCTACGAGCAGTACTTC	CATSDPTGGSPYEQYF
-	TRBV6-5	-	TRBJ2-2	TGTGCCAGCCGGAGGAGTAGCACCGGGGAGCTGTTTTTT	CASRRSSTGELFF
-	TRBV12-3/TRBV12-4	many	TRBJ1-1	TGTGCCAGCAGTTTTGGCCTCCTCGCTGCTTTCTTT	CASSFGLLAAFF
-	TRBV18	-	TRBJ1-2	TGTGCCAGCTCTTATGAGGGCGCGGGCTACACCTTC	CASSYEGAGYTF
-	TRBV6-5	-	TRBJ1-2	TGTGCCAGCAGTTACTCGAACAGGGCTGGCTACACCTTC	CASSYSNRAGYTF
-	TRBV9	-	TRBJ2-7	TGTGCCAGCAGCGTGGGCGGGATGAGGGAGCAGTACTTC	CASSVGGMREQYF
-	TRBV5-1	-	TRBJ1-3	TGCGCCAGCAGCTTGGACCTCCTAGGAGGCAACACCATATATTTT	CASSLDLLGGNTIYF
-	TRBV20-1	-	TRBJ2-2	TGCAGTGCTAGTGTACAGGGTTCCGGGGAGCTGTTTTTT	CSASVQGSGELFF
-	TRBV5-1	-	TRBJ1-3	TGCGCCAGCAGCTTGGTCGTCGGGGGTGGAAACACCATATATTTT	CASSLVVGGGNTIYF
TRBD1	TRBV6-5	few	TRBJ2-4	TGTGCCAGCAACAAACCTAGGGGGCGCGAAAACATTCAGTACTTC	CASNKPRGRENIQYF